Only a few counts were recorded for the clone carrying this T cell receptor beta chain. The sample comes from a study of T cell repertoires in ileal Crohn's disease. The germline V gene has CDR1 SGHRS and CDR2 YFSETQ. This CDR3 is built from 14 residues. The germline V and J ends were trimmed by 7 bases and 0 bases, with 14 bases remaining between them. Included were adult ileal or ileocolonic Crohn's patients indicated for ileocolonic resection. The data were produced by immunoSEQ multiplex PCR, yet TCRdb's version contains in-frame clones alone and is incomplete. The sample lists around 14,000 clones; around two thirds were seen once.

This clonotype was sampled from an adult with Crohn's disease. This chain connects TRBV5-1 to TRBJ2-7, with a weak D call TRBD2 (5 bases). Sequencing used ileal tissue. CDR3 DNA: TGCGCCAGCCTTGGGGAGAGGAGCTCCTACGAGCAGTACTTC. It encodes CASLGERSSYEQYF.